Following are 7 T cell receptor beta chains from one sample sequenced in a study of blood T cells in healthy people across ages. A second PCR of roughly 7 to 11 cycles used a sample-barcoded 5' primer and a J-beta primer mix. One entry per CDR3 protein results from TCRdb running MiXCR on the 5' RACE reads. The sample holds about 640,000 distinct CDR3 sequences, roughly 50% seen once. Sequencing was carried out using blood. These receptors all come from a man in his sixties in good health.

The chain has TRBV11-2 and TRBJ1-2, with 9 bases fitting TRBD1. The CDR3 totals 14 residues. V dropped 4 bases and J dropped 8; count of bases not matched to a gene: 8. Germline loops: CDR1 SGHAT, CDR2 FQNNGV. As DNA, the CDR3 is TGTGCCAGCAGCTCCGGGACAGGGTCGCGCGGCTACACCTTC. Its protein is CASSSGTGSRGYTF.

This chain links TRBV5-1 with TRBJ2-6; possible D gene TRBD1, 5 bases. Trimming stripped 5 bases from V and 0 bases from J, with 9 bases between. Germline V gene sequence: CDR1 SGHRS, CDR2 YFSETQ. The CDR3 has 15 amino acids. CDR3: CASRQAPSGANVLTF. In DNA, the CDR3 is TGCGCCAGCAGACAGGCCCCCTCTGGGGCCAACGTCCTGACTTTC.

Many counts were recorded for this clonotype. This chain's CDR3 is CASSSGQGYGYTF. In nucleotides, the CDR3 is TGCGCCAGCAGCTCCGGACAGGGGTATGGCTACACCTTC. The chain couples TRBV5-1 to TRBJ1-2; 9 nucleotides match TRBD1. From germline, CDR1 is SGHRS and CDR2 YFSETQ. The ends lost 3 bases at V and 5 bases at J; junction bases unmatched: 2. CDR3 size: 13 residues.

The V and J genes are TRBV6-1 and TRBJ2-7; D may be TRBD2 (7 bases). The V and J ends lost 6 bases and 7 bases respectively, with 25 bases between them. The CDR3 consists of 16 residues. The germline V gene has CDR1 MNHNS and CDR2 SASEGT. CDR3 amino acids: CASRAEVGGHDNEQYF. In nucleotides, the CDR3 is TGTGCCAGCAGGGCAGAGGTGGGGGGGCACGACAATGAGCAGTACTTC.

The chain uses TRBV13 and TRBJ2-7, with 8 positions matching TRBD1. The J call is uncertain, as TRBJ2-5 better fits the DNA end. This CDR3 has 14 amino acids. The germline CDR1 and CDR2 sequences are PRHDT and FYEKMQ (reference sequence). Here the CDR3 DNA reads TGTGCCAGCAGCATGGACAGGGTAGTGGGGACCCAGTACTTC. It codes for CASSMDRVVGTQYF.

The CDR3 protein is CASSQRGTASYEQYF. The CDR3 DNA is TGTGCCAGCAGCCAAAGAGGGACTGCCTCCTACGAGCAGTACTTC. The J gene is TRBJ2-7, the V gene TRBV3-1, with a tentative D call TRBD2 (6 bases). The CDR3 is 15 residues long. Trimming pared 2 bases from V and 0 bases from J, leaving 11 bases between. Looked up from germline, CDR1 is LGHDT and CDR2 is YNNKEL (reference sequence).

Regarding this clonotype: This is likely a read error, given that the CDR3 carries no conserved phenylalanine or tryptophan at its end. The V and J genes are TRBV7-2 and TRBJ2-1; D tentatively fits TRBD1 or TRBD2 (5 bases each). V was clipped by 5 bases and J by 12 bases, with 20 bases between them. The CDR3 contains 14 residues. Germline V gene data show CDR1 as SGHTA and CDR2 as FQGNSA. CDR3 residues: CASSRDGASRGQFV. The CDR3 DNA reads TGTGCCAGCAGCAGGGACGGGGCCAGCAGAGGGCAGTTCGTC.